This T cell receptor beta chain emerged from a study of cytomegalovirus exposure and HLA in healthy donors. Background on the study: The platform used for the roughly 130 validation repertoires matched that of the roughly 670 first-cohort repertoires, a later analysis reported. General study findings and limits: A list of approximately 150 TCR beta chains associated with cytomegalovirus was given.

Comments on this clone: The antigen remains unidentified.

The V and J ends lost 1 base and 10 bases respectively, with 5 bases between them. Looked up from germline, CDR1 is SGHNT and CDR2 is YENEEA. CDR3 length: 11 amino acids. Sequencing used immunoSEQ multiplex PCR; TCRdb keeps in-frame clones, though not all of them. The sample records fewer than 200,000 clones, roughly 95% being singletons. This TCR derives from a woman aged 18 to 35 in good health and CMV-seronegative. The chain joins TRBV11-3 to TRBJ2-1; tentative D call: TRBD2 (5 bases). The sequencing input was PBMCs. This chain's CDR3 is CASSLGGEQFF. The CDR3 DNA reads TGTGCCAGCAGCTTAGGAGGGGAGCAGTTCTTC.